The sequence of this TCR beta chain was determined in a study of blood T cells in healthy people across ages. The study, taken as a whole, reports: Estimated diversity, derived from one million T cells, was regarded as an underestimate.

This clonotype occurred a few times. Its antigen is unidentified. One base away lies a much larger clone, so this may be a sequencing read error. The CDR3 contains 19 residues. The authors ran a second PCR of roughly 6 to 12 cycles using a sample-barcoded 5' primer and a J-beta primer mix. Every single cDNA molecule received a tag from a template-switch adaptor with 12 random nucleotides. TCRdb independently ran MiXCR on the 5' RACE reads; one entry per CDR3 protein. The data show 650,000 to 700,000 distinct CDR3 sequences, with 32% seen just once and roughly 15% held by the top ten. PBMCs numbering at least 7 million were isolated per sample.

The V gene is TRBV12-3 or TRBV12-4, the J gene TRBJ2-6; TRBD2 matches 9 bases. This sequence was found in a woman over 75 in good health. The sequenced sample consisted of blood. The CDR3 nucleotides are TGTGCCTGCAGCCCGAAGGTAGCGGGGGTAAACTCTGGGGCCAACGTCCTGACTTTC. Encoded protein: CACSPKVAGVNSGANVLTF.